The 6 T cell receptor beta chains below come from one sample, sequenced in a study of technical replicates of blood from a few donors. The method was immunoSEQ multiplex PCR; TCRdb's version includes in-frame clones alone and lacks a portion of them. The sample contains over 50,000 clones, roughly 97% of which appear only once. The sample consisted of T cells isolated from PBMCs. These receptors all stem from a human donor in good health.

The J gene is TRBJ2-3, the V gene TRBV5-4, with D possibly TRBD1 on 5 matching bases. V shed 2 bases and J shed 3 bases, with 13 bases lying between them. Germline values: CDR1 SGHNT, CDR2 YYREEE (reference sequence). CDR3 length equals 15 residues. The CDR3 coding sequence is TGTGCCAGCAGCTTTCAGGGTTCTACTACAGATACGCAGTATTTT. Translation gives CASSFQGSTTDTQYF.

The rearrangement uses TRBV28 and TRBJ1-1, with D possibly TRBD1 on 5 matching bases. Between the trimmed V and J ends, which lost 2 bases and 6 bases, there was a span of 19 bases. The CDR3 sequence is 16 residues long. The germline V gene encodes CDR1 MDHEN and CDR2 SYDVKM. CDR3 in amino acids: CASSLIAGRWRSEAFF. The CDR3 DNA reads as TGTGCCAGCAGTTTAATTGCAGGGAGGTGGAGGTCTGAAGCTTTCTTT.

CDR3 sequence: CASSLGFRGSIGGYTF. DNA of the CDR3: TGTGCCAGCAGCTTAGGCTTTCGGGGGTCTATAGGAGGCTACACCTTC. The chain couples TRBV7-9 to TRBJ1-2; TRBD1 is a possible D gene (5 bases). In germline, CDR1 is SEHNR, CDR2 FQNEAQ (reference sequence). V lost 1 base and J lost 8, with 20 bases in between. This CDR3 spans 16 amino acids.

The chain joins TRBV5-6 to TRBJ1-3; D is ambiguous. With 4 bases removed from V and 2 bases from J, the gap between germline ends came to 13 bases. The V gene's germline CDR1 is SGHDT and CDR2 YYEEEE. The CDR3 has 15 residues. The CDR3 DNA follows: TGTGCCAGCAGCACTACACCCGTTGCTGGAAACACCATATATTTT. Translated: CASSTTPVAGNTIYF.

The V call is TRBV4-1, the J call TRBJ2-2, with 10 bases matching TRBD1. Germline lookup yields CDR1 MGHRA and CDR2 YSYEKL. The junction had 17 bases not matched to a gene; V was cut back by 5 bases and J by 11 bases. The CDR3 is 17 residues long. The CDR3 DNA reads TGCGCCAGCAGCTCCGTCGGGACAGGGGTTAAAGGTGTTGAGCTGTTTTTT. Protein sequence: CASSSVGTGVKGVELFF.

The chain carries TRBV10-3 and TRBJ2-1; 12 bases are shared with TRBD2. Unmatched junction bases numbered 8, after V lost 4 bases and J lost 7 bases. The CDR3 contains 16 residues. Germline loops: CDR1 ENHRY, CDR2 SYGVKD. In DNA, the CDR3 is TGTGCCATCAGTGTGGCTAGCGGGAGGGGTGGGAATGAGCAGTTCTTC. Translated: CAISVASGRGGNEQFF.